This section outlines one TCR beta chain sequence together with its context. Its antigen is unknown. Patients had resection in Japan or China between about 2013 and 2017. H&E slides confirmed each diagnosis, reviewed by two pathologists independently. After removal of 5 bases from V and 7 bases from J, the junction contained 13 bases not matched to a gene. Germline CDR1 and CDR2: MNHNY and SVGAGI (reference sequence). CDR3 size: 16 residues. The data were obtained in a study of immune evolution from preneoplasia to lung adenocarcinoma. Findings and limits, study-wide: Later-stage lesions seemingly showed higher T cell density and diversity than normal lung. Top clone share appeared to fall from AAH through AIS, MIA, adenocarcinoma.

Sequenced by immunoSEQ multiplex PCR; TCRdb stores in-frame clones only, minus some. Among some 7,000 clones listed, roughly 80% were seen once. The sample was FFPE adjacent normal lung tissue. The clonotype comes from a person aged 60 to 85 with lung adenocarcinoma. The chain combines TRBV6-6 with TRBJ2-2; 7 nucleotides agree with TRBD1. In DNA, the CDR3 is TGTGCCAGCAGTCCCCGGATTGGGACAGTTGGCGGGGAGCTGTTTTTT. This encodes CASSPRIGTVGGELFF.